This TCR beta chain was sequenced in a study of regulatory T cells in long-lasting Graves disease (dated by TCRdb to the early 2020s). As for the study more broadly: Patients with newly diagnosed Graves' disease had been on antithyroid drugs for under 3 months. This study used TCR sequencing and RNA sequencing of peripheral blood to compare persistent Graves' disease patients against newly diagnosed Graves' disease patients. The study was registered as a clinical trial and conducted in China. A total of around 35 samples were covered by TCR sequencing, comprising around 13 persistent and approximately 20 newly diagnosed Graves' disease patients. What the study reported, not specific to this receptor: Only the TCR beta chain was sequenced and analyzed. More public clonotypes were shared among persistent patients (approximately 3,000) than among newly diagnosed patients (more than 950). Lower TCR Shannon entropy and fewer highly expanded clones were observed in persistent Graves' disease patients than in newly diagnosed patients, which suggested clonal expansion. The small sample size was acknowledged by the authors as a limitation that may reduce accuracy. Because the primary lesion, thyroid tissue, could not be accessed, the study looked at peripheral blood alone.

The sample's time point label, in plain terms: newly diagnosed GD, antithyroid drugs for less than 3 months. For both TCR sequencing and RNA sequencing, RNA was extracted from PBMCs using TRIzol. The diagnosis of Graves' disease was made according to American Thyroid Association guidelines. Recruitment of patients was carried out at an endocrinology department in Xi'an, China. Each patient gave around 9.2 milliliters of peripheral blood, collected in an EDTA anticoagulant tube. PBMCs were isolated by Ficoll Paque Plus density gradient separation without further T cell sorting. An Agilent 2100 Bioanalyzer and agarose gel were used to assess RNA quality, and a NanoDrop 2000 was used to measure RNA concentration. This clonotype was recorded at least ten times. Its recognized antigen is unknown. No much larger clone is present one base from it, and per-base qualities are unavailable. Library preparation used multiplex PCR. The run used an Illumina HiSeq 4000. iRepertoire HTBI primers and Arm-PCR amplification of CDR3 regions were used to construct TCR beta libraries. Before sequencing, the PCR products went through gel purification. On the authors' methods: Gene usage analysis of CDR3 amino acid clonotypes relied on the 60 or so TRBV and 14 TRBJ segments identified across samples. Filtered high-quality paired reads were merged into contigs using COPE and FqMerger. Contigs were aligned with BLAST to IMGT TRBV, TRBD and TRBJ reference genes, and CDR3 was defined per IMGT. Any clonotype with a frequency above 0.1% was classified as a highly expanded clone. Repertoire diversity was measured by Shannon entropy, and V-J evenness by the Gini coefficient. Clonotypes shared by more than one individual were considered public. TCRdb handled the public reads itself, with Q25 trimming in fastp and clone calling in MiXCR, and kept productive beta chains. Each CDR3 protein gets just one entry, which takes the most common genes and DNA from the rows behind it. The V and J calls follow TCRdb's processing rather than the paper's. This sample has 250,000 or so distinct CDR3 sequences in its table, and 15% to 20% of those were observed once. Jointly, the top ten make up less than 15% of the sample.

The same sample was also used in a study of T cells in Graves' hyperthyroidism and ophthalmopathy. Drawing on the second study: Stable Graves' hyperthyroidism was defined as the absence of progression to ophthalmopathy over 18 months of follow-up. The hyperthyroidism patients were between 18 and 65 years old and newly diagnosed, with a disease duration of less than 2 months. Exclusion was applied to patients with uncontrolled infections, other autoimmune diseases, pregnancy or lactation. Diagnoses were established on the basis of clinical symptoms, serum thyroxine and TRAb, thyroid ultrasound, and orbital computed tomography. For the first round of RT-PCR on the TCR CDR3, the HTBI primer set was used together with the Qiagen OneStep RT-PCR kit. Most expanded thyroid clonotypes (frequency above 0.001) were also found in blood, which suggests that blood repertoires may mirror thyroid immune responses. A model built on a 13 V-J signature distinguished ophthalmopathy from stable hyperthyroidism, reaching 85% to 90% sensitivity and around 82% specificity in cross-validation and 80%/75% in testing. In validation, the model predicted progression to ophthalmopathy with approximately 71% sensitivity and around 72% specificity, a median of around 6.6 months before onset. To identify distinguishing TCR V-J signatures, a discovery cohort of about 100 patients was used, comprising 40 to 45 with Graves' ophthalmopathy and 55 to 65 with stable Graves' hyperthyroidism. An independent validation cohort of 18 to 20 hyperthyroidism patients and 17 patients who later progressed to ophthalmopathy tested prospective prediction of ophthalmopathy. For training and testing, the 80 to 100 patients in the discovery cohort were randomly divided in a 7:3 ratio. In several Graves' hyperthyroidism patients, the study also compared T-cell repertoires from thyroid tissue with T-cell repertoires from blood. Following sampling, methimazole starting at 30 mg daily was given to hyperthyroidism patients, and high-dose intravenous methylprednisolone was given to ophthalmopathy patients. The libraries were constructed in a second round of multiplex PCR and then size-selected and purified. Sequencing of the libraries was done on an Illumina HiSeq2000 using paired-end 100 bp reads. SOAPnuke was used to process the raw data, with reads discarded if the reads contained adapters or uncalled bases, had a mean Phred below 15, or lacked an exact constant-primer or identifier match. High-quality paired reads were merged using COPE v1.2.5, and each unique nucleotide sequence was defined as a clonotype. MiTCR v1.1 was used to align the clonotypes against IMGT TRBV, TRBD and TRBJ reference segments. Analysis was restricted to V-J combinations with a frequency above 0.0001, which covered about 99% of repertoires. A TCS score was defined as the ratio of F50 (clonal expansion) to E x V (chaos), with BLOSUM62-based TCRdist applied between CDR3 peptides within each V-J. Welch's t-statistics and random forest reduced several hundred V-J features to 10 to 15, which were used in a naive Bayes classifier (R e1071). No statistical method was used to set the sample size in advance, and investigators knew the group allocation. The paper reports TCR Vbeta CDR3 sequencing of roughly 140 peripheral blood samples: under 45 ophthalmopathy, 75 to 80 hyperthyroidism and around 17 progressor patients.

The source material was peripheral blood mononuclear cells (PBMCs), sampled at new diagnosis, from a patient treated with antithyroid drugs. This sequence originates from a woman in her 30s with Graves disease. Donor details come from another sample of the same person, matched by shared clones.

The CDR3 region: CSVEGRIQGGEAFF. The base sequence is TGCAGCGTTGAGGGGAGGATCCAGGGGGGTGAAGCTTTCTTT. Here the chain combines TRBV29-1 and TRBJ1-1, with 7 junctional bases fitting TRBD1. From the germline V gene, CDR1 is SQVTM and CDR2 is ANQGSEA. Counted from cysteine to phenylalanine, this CDR3 has 14 amino acids. Only the CDR3 part of the read is kept: 42 bases, read in frame from the first base. Trimming removed 3 bases from V and 7 bases from J; the gene matches leave 11 bases unexplained.